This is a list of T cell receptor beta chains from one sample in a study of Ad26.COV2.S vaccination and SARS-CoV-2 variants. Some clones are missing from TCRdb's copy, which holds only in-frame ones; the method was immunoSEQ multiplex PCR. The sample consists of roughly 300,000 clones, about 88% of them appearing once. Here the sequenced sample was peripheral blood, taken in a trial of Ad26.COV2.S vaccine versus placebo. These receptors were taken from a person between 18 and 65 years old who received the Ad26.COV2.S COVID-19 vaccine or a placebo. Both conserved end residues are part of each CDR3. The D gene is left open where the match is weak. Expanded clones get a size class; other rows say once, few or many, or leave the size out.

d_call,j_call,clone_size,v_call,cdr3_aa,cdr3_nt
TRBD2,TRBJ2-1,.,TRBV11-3,CASSYLPGGNGNEQFF,TGTGCCAGCAGCTACCTCCCGGGAGGGAATGGCAATGAGCAGTTCTTC
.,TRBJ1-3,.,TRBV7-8,CASSSTGSSGNTIYF,TGTGCCAGCAGCTCAACAGGGAGCTCTGGAAACACCATATATTTT
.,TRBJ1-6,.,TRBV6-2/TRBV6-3,CASSPHRDTTNSPLHF,TGTGCCAGCAGCCCTCACCGGGATACTACCAATTCACCCCTCCACTTT
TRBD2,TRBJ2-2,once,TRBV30,CAWSPGLAGIGELFF,TGTGCCTGGAGTCCGGGGCTAGCGGGAATCGGGGAGCTGTTTTTT
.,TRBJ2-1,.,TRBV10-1,CASRGRARNRNEQFF,TGCGCCAGCAGGGGCCGGGCCCGCAATCGCAATGAGCAGTTCTTC
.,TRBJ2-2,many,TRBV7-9,CASSLSRIGTGELFF,TGTGCCAGCAGCTTATCCAGGATAGGGACCGGGGAGCTGTTTTTT
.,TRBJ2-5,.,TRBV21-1,CASSKPRGQETQYF,TGTGCCAGCAGCAAGCCCCGTGGTCAAGAGACCCAGTACTTC
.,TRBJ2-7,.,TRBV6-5,CASRWWRGSSYEQYF,TGTGCCAGCCGGTGGTGGAGGGGGAGCTCCTACGAGCAGTACTTC
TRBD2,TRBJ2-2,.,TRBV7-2,CASSLVGSGRNTGELFF,TGTGCCAGCAGCTTAGTGGGTAGCGGGCGGAACACCGGGGAGCTGTTTTTT
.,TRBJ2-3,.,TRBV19,CASSIEGSDADTQYF,TGTGCCAGTAGTATTGAGGGGTCAGACGCAGATACGCAGTATTTT
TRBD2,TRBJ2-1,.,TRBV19,CASSITPPVAGLPREQFF,TGTGCCAGTAGTATTACCCCTCCTGTAGCGGGTCTTCCGCGGGAGCAGTTCTTC
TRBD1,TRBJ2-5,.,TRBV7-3,CASSLGGQQETQYF,TGTGCCAGCAGCTTAGGGGGACAGCAAGAGACCCAGTACTTC
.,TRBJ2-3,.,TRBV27,CASTAAPSTDTQYF,TGTGCCAGCACTGCAGCGCCGAGCACAGATACGCAGTATTTT
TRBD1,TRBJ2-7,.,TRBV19,CASSMARGFLYEQYF,TGTGCCAGTAGTATGGCCAGGGGGTTTCTCTACGAGCAGTACTTC
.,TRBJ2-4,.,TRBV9,CASSVGFGGGNIQYF,TGTGCCAGCAGCGTAGGTTTTGGAGGAGGGAACATTCAGTACTTC
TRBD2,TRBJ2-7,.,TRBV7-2,CASSLGLAGAPNAYEQYF,TGTGCCAGCAGCTTAGGACTAGCGGGAGCGCCAAATGCCTACGAGCAGTACTTC
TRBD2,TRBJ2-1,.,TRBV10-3,CAIKGLAIDNEQFF,TGTGCCATCAAGGGACTAGCGATAGACAATGAGCAGTTCTTC
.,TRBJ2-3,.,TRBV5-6,CASSLVNGGPTDTQYF,TGTGCCAGCAGCTTGGTTAACGGGGGACCAACAGATACGCAGTATTTT
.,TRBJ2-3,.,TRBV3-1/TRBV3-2,CASSPRQGGTDTQYF,TGTGCCAGCAGCCCCCGACAGGGAGGTACAGATACGCAGTATTTT
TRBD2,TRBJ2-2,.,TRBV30,CAWSRGGLTGELFF,TGTGCCTGGAGTCGGGGGGGCCTCACCGGGGAGCTGTTTTTT
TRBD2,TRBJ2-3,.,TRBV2,CASRLAGGQRTQYF,TGTGCCAGCAGACTAGCGGGGGGGCAACGCACGCAGTATTTT
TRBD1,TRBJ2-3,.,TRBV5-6,CASSLAQGAPDTQYF,TGTGCCAGCAGCTTGGCACAGGGGGCCCCAGATACGCAGTATTTT
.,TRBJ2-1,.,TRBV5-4,CATREGAFEQFF,TGTGCCACAAGGGAAGGCGCCTTTGAGCAGTTCTTC
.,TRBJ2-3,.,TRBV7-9,CASSQGDSPYTDTQYF,TGTGCCAGCAGCCAGGGGGACTCACCATACACAGATACGCAGTATTTT
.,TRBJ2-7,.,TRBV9,CASSVAENYEQYF,TGTGCCAGCAGCGTAGCCGAGAACTACGAGCAGTACTTC
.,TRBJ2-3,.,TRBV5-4,CASSAVTDTQYF,TGTGCCAGCAGCGCGGTCACAGATACGCAGTATTTT
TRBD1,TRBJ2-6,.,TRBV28,CASSGTGATGANVLTF,TGTGCCAGCAGTGGGACAGGGGCCACTGGGGCCAACGTCCTGACTTTC
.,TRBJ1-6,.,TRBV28,CASSSTVKPLHF,TGTGCCAGCAGTTCGACGGTGAAACCCCTCCACTTT
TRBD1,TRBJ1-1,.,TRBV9,CASSVGQGLMNTEAFF,TGTGCCAGCAGCGTAGGACAGGGGCTAATGAACACTGAAGCTTTCTTT
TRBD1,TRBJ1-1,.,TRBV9,CASSVDPGGSDTEAFF,TGTGCCAGCAGCGTAGATCCAGGGGGCTCTGACACTGAAGCTTTCTTT
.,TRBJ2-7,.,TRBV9,CASSLGGKPSYEQYF,TGTGCCAGCAGCCTAGGAGGGAAACCCTCTTACGAGCAGTACTTC
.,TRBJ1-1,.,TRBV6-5,CASFEGFTEAFF,TGTGCCAGCTTCGAGGGGTTCACTGAAGCTTTCTTT
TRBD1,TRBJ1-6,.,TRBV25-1,CASNGQGRYSPLHF,TGTGCCAGCAACGGACAGGGACGGTACTCACCCCTCCACTTT
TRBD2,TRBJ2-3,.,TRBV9,CASSARLAGVSTDTQYF,TGTGCCAGCAGCGCTCGGTTAGCGGGAGTGAGTACAGATACGCAGTATTTT
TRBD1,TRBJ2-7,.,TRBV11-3,CASSHGQGAYEQYF,TGTGCCAGCAGCCACGGACAGGGGGCGTACGAGCAGTACTTC
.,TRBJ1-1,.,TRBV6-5,CASSYRRNTEAFF,TGTGCCAGCAGTTATAGACGGAACACTGAAGCTTTCTTT
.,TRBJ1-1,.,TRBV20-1,CSASFSAVGTTEAFF,TGCAGTGCTAGTTTTTCGGCGGTGGGGACCACTGAAGCTTTCTTT
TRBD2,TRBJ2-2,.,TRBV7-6,CASSWRSGSSGGTGELFF,TGTGCCAGCAGCTGGCGTAGCGGGTCTAGCGGGGGCACCGGGGAGCTGTTTTTT
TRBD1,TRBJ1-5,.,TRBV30,CAWGGQGRNQPQHF,TGTGCCTGGGGGGGACAGGGTAGGAATCAGCCCCAGCATTTT
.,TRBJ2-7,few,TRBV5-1,CASSLLDRYEQYF,TGCGCCAGCAGCCTGTTGGACAGATACGAGCAGTACTTC
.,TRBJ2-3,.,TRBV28,CASSFPHSDTQYF,TGTGCCAGCAGTTTCCCGCACTCCGATACGCAGTATTTT
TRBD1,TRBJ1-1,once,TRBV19,CASTPDRANTEAFF,TGTGCCAGTACCCCGGACAGGGCGAACACTGAAGCTTTCTTT
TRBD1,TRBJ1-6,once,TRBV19,CASHGQGASSPLHF,TGTGCCAGCCACGGACAGGGGGCTTCTTCACCCCTCCACTTT
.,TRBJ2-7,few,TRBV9,CASSVVLRRTYEQYF,TGTGCCAGCAGCGTAGTCCTCAGACGGACCTACGAGCAGTACTTC
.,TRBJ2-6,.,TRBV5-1,CASSLLRGAAGANVLTF,TGCGCCAGCAGCCTTCTTAGAGGGGCGGCTGGGGCCAACGTCCTGACTTTC
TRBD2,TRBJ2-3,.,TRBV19,CASTGTSGSSDTQYF,TGTGCCAGTACCGGGACTAGCGGGAGTTCAGATACGCAGTATTTT
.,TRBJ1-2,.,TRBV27,CASSALTGRLYGYTF,TGTGCCAGCAGTGCCTTGACAGGTCGGCTCTATGGCTACACCTTC
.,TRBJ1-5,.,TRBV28,CASSLLRTQPQHF,TGTGCCAGCAGTTTATTGCGGACTCAGCCCCAGCATTTT
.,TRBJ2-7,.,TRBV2,CASKDTTSSYEQYF,TGTGCCAGCAAAGATACCACAAGCTCCTACGAGCAGTACTTC
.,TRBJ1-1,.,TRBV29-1,CSVVASQGVTEAFF,TGCAGCGTTGTGGCCAGCCAAGGGGTCACTGAAGCTTTCTTT
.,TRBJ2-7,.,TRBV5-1,CASSLVPGTYEQYF,TGCGCCAGCAGCTTGGTACCGGGGACTTACGAGCAGTACTTC
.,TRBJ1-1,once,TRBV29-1,CSVGAVNTEAFF,TGCAGCGTCGGGGCTGTGAACACTGAAGCTTTCTTT
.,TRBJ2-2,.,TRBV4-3,CASPRGGAGTGELFF,TGCGCCAGCCCGCGAGGGGGGGCCGGAACCGGGGAGCTGTTTTTT
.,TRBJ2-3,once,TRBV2,CASSEDGFGSDTQYF,TGTGCCAGCAGTGAAGATGGGTTTGGGTCAGATACGCAGTATTTT
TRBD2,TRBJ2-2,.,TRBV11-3,CASSSGTSGGAVTGELFF,TGTGCCAGCAGCTCCGGGACTAGCGGGGGGGCCGTGACCGGGGAGCTGTTTTTT
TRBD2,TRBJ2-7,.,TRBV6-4,CASSRGGIGYEQYF,TGTGCCAGCAGTCGGGGGGGGATAGGGTACGAGCAGTACTTC
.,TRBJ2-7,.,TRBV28,CASSLQGSYEQYF,TGTGCCAGCAGTTTACAGGGGTCCTACGAGCAGTACTTC